One and the same sample provided the 10 T cell receptor beta chains below, sequenced in a study of blood T cell repertoires in COVID-19. Libraries were prepared by immunoSEQ multiplex PCR; TCRdb keeps only in-frame clonotypes and omits some of them. The table includes about 14,000 clones, roughly nine tenths detected once. The sequenced sample was peripheral blood. The receptor set was obtained from a human donor in a cohort sampled during active COVID-19.

This chain joins TRBV19 and TRBJ2-3; D is possibly TRBD1 (5 bases). V lost 4 bases and J lost 6, with 11 bases in between. Germline values: CDR1 LNHDA, CDR2 SQIVND (reference sequence). The CDR3 covers 13 residues. CDR3: CASSTSGSDTQYF. DNA for the CDR3: TGTGCCAGTAGTACCTCAGGGTCCGATACGCAGTATTTT.

The chain employs TRBV30 and TRBJ2-6; TRBD1 aligns across 7 bases. The CDR3 consists of 16 residues. Trimming at V came to 2 bases and at J to 2 bases, leaving 6 bases not matched to a gene. In germline, CDR1 is GTSNPN, CDR2 SVGIG (reference sequence). Here the CDR3 reads CAWSIRGGAGANVLTF. DNA of the CDR3: TGTGCCTGGAGTATCCGAGGGGGCGCTGGGGCCAACGTCCTGACTTTC.

This chain uses TRBV10-3 with TRBJ1-2, with TRBD1 as a possible D gene (6 bases). CDR3 length: 14 residues. Trimming removed 6 bases from V and 4 bases from J, with 15 bases in between. The germline V gene has CDR1 ENHRY and CDR2 SYGVKD. The CDR3 sequence: CAIRTTGYPYGYTF. The DNA for the CDR3 is TGTGCCATCAGAACTACAGGGTATCCCTATGGCTACACCTTC.

The chain carries TRBV5-6 and TRBJ2-2; 9 nucleotides match TRBD1. Germline loops: CDR1 SGHDT, CDR2 YYEEEE. The CDR3 loop spans 17 amino acids. Trimming took 3 bases from V and 0 from J; bases not matched to a gene: 6. As DNA, the CDR3 is TGTGCCAGCAGCTACCGGGGGACAGGGACGAACACCGGGGAGCTGTTTTTT. It codes for CASSYRGTGTNTGELFF.

V and J are TRBV5-1 and TRBJ2-1, with a weak D call TRBD2 (7 bases). Germline CDR1 SGHRS, CDR2 YFSETQ. CDR3 length equals 13 residues. Trimming removed 4 bases at V and 6 bases at J, with 11 bases between. The CDR3 spells CASSPGGRNEQFF. The CDR3 DNA follows: TGCGCCAGCAGCCCCGGGGGGCGCAATGAGCAGTTCTTC.

J is TRBJ2-7 and V is TRBV5-1; possible D gene TRBD1, 6 bases. The germline V gene encodes CDR1 SGHRS and CDR2 YFSETQ. V dropped 0 bases and J dropped 3 bases, with 7 bases sitting between them. This CDR3 has 13 residues. CDR3: CASSLDRDYEQYF. CDR3 DNA sequence: TGCGCCAGCAGCTTGGACAGGGACTACGAGCAGTACTTC.

In this sample, this clone turned up once. The V and J genes are TRBV19 and TRBJ1-2; possible D gene TRBD1, 5 bases. The V and J ends lost 1 base and 1 base respectively, with 10 bases between them. The germline V gene encodes CDR1 LNHDA and CDR2 SQIVND (reference sequence). The CDR3 length is 15 residues. The chain's CDR3 is CASSIVQARNYGYTF. As DNA, the CDR3 is TGTGCCAGTAGTATAGTACAGGCCCGTAACTATGGCTACACCTTC. The variable domain in full, with the rest retrieved from reference TRBV19 and TRBJ1-2, is DGGITQSPKYLFRKEGQNVTLSCEQNLNHDAMYWYRQDPGQGLRLIYYSQIVNDFQKGDIAEGYSVSREKKESFPLTVTSAQKNPTAFYLCASSIVQARNYGYTFGSGTRLTVV.

This chain uses TRBV19 with TRBJ2-5; 8 bases map to TRBD1. V lost 8 bases to trimming and J lost 0 bases; unmatched junction nucleotides: 5. Per germline, CDR1 LNHDA and CDR2 SQIVND (reference sequence). The CDR3 totals 14 residues. Written as DNA, the CDR3 is TGTGCCAGTGGACAGGGTGGGTACCAAGAGACCCAGTACTTC. The encoded protein is CASGQGGYQETQYF.

The chain has TRBV27 and TRBJ2-5; 10 bases are a match to TRBD1. Germline V gene data show CDR1 as MNHEY and CDR2 as SMNVEV (reference sequence). There are 18 residues in the CDR3. V was pared by 4 bases and J by 7 bases, with 18 bases of the junction left unmatched. The chain's CDR3 is CASSSRQGALLPWGTQYF. As DNA, the CDR3 is TGTGCCAGCAGTTCCCGACAGGGGGCACTCTTACCTTGGGGGACCCAGTACTTC.

The V gene is TRBV15, the J gene TRBJ1-2; perhaps TRBD1 as D (6 bases). The V gene lost 0 bases and the J gene lost 9 bases, with 17 bases spanning the gap. Germline lookup yields CDR1 LNHNV and CDR2 YYDKDF (reference sequence). CDR3 length: 15 residues. In DNA, the CDR3 is TGTGCCACCAGCAGAGATCGGGGGGCGCGTCTTAGCTACACCTTC. It yields the protein CATSRDRGARLSYTF.